The rows below give T cell receptor beta chains drawn from one sample of a study of blood T cell repertoires in COVID-19. The assay was immunoSEQ multiplex PCR, and TCRdb's table has in-frame clones only and misses some. The table records under 45,000 clones, just over 85% of them present only once. Sequenced sample: peripheral blood. The receptor source for this set is a man aged 40-50 years with active COVID-19. Each CDR3 is given without its conserved first and last residue. A D gene is named only where the DNA matches it firmly.

j_call: TRBJ2-7
v_call: TRBV27
d_call: TRBD1
cdr3_aa: ASRGQGTYEQY

j_call: TRBJ2-1
v_call: TRBV10-2
d_call: TRBD2
cdr3_aa: ASSESGSGRGLEF

j_call: TRBJ2-7
v_call: TRBV15
d_call: TRBD1
cdr3_aa: ATSRGTGVTYEQY

j_call: TRBJ2-7
v_call: TRBV5-1
d_call: -
cdr3_aa: ASSLVGGPYEQY

j_call: TRBJ1-1
v_call: TRBV12-5
d_call: -
cdr3_aa: ASGFGSDPGNTEAF

j_call: TRBJ1-1
v_call: TRBV7-6
d_call: -
cdr3_aa: ASSSRAGVNTEAF

j_call: TRBJ1-3
v_call: TRBV5-1
d_call: -
cdr3_aa: ASSLDRISGNTIY

j_call: TRBJ1-2
v_call: TRBV19
d_call: TRBD1
cdr3_aa: ASSKLPAGGSGYT

j_call: TRBJ2-1
v_call: TRBV7-8
d_call: TRBD2
cdr3_aa: ASSVSAGGAYNEQF

j_call: TRBJ1-2
v_call: TRBV28
d_call: -
cdr3_aa: ASSLDGYGYT

j_call: TRBJ2-1
v_call: TRBV30
d_call: TRBD2
cdr3_aa: AWTLRTGLAGLSEQF

j_call: TRBJ1-1
v_call: TRBV28
d_call: -
cdr3_aa: ASSAKETEAF

j_call: TRBJ2-7
v_call: TRBV7-8
d_call: TRBD2
cdr3_aa: ASSFASGRGEQY

j_call: TRBJ2-7
v_call: TRBV11-3
d_call: -
cdr3_aa: ASSQPLGEQY

j_call: TRBJ2-2
v_call: TRBV19
d_call: TRBD1
cdr3_aa: ASSGQGFTGELF

j_call: TRBJ1-1
v_call: TRBV19
d_call: -
cdr3_aa: ASSIDPFGHLNTEAF

j_call: TRBJ1-1
v_call: TRBV19
d_call: -
cdr3_aa: ASTVRGPGTEAF

j_call: TRBJ2-1
v_call: TRBV10-3
d_call: TRBD2
cdr3_aa: AISASGSSYNEQF

j_call: TRBJ2-7
v_call: TRBV7-3
d_call: -
cdr3_aa: ASSLGAGYYEQY

j_call: TRBJ2-7
v_call: TRBV30
d_call: TRBD2
cdr3_aa: AWSAPRLAGRNYEQY

j_call: TRBJ1-2
v_call: TRBV3-1/TRBV3-2
d_call: -
cdr3_aa: ASSRGGQGYT

j_call: TRBJ1-6
v_call: TRBV9
d_call: TRBD1
cdr3_aa: ASSPGGGRGNSPLH

j_call: TRBJ2-3
v_call: TRBV6-2/TRBV6-3
d_call: TRBD2
cdr3_aa: ASSSDLAGASADTQY

j_call: TRBJ2-3
v_call: TRBV5-6
d_call: TRBD2
cdr3_aa: ASSSLRVAGYADTQY

j_call: TRBJ2-1
v_call: TRBV5-1
d_call: TRBD2
cdr3_aa: ASSLAAGGEYNEQF

j_call: TRBJ2-1
v_call: TRBV6-5
d_call: TRBD1
cdr3_aa: ASKPRQGSYNEQF

j_call: TRBJ2-7
v_call: TRBV25-1
d_call: -
cdr3_aa: ASSELGNTYEQY

j_call: TRBJ2-1
v_call: TRBV18
d_call: TRBD2
cdr3_aa: ASSPRTSGGLSYNEQF

j_call: TRBJ2-2
v_call: TRBV5-5
d_call: -
cdr3_aa: ASSLVVLNTGELF

j_call: TRBJ2-7
v_call: TRBV6-5
d_call: -
cdr3_aa: ASSPRQVLGEQY

j_call: TRBJ2-7
v_call: TRBV14
d_call: -
cdr3_aa: ASSQGTSREQY

j_call: TRBJ2-1
v_call: TRBV5-8
d_call: TRBD1
cdr3_aa: ASLGVGTGSFHEQF

j_call: TRBJ2-1
v_call: TRBV28
d_call: -
cdr3_aa: ASSPDSSVYNEQF

j_call: TRBJ2-7
v_call: TRBV7-9
d_call: TRBD2
cdr3_aa: ASSLAGGTSGRLLNEQY

j_call: TRBJ2-7
v_call: TRBV3-1/TRBV3-2
d_call: -
cdr3_aa: ASSQDRFSYEQY

j_call: TRBJ2-2
v_call: TRBV5-1
d_call: -
cdr3_aa: ASSLARSAGVTGELF

j_call: TRBJ2-4
v_call: TRBV7-2
d_call: TRBD1
cdr3_aa: ASSSQGQGDIQY

j_call: TRBJ2-1
v_call: TRBV18
d_call: -
cdr3_aa: ASSVDREGSFDEQF

j_call: TRBJ1-2
v_call: TRBV3-1/TRBV3-2
d_call: -
cdr3_aa: ASSQETAPYGYT

j_call: TRBJ2-3
v_call: TRBV7-3
d_call: -
cdr3_aa: ASSLKGTPQY

j_call: TRBJ1-1
v_call: TRBV5-5
d_call: -
cdr3_aa: ASSSRTTRGTEAF

j_call: TRBJ2-3
v_call: TRBV5-1
d_call: TRBD1
cdr3_aa: ASSTGQTYNTDTQY

j_call: TRBJ2-2
v_call: TRBV11-3
d_call: TRBD1
cdr3_aa: ASSLQRLGTEHTGELF

j_call: TRBJ1-5
v_call: TRBV21-1
d_call: -
cdr3_aa: ASSNEGVGSNQPQH

j_call: TRBJ2-3
v_call: TRBV6-6
d_call: -
cdr3_aa: ASSRTGSTDTQY

j_call: TRBJ2-7
v_call: TRBV3-1/TRBV3-2
d_call: -
cdr3_aa: ASSPWGDQYEQY

j_call: TRBJ1-2
v_call: TRBV9
d_call: -
cdr3_aa: ASSGSVVNYGYT

j_call: TRBJ2-1
v_call: TRBV27
d_call: -
cdr3_aa: ASSSLVGGGAPNEQF

j_call: TRBJ1-1
v_call: TRBV11-3
d_call: -
cdr3_aa: ASSLNPGAEAF

j_call: TRBJ1-6
v_call: TRBV5-1
d_call: -
cdr3_aa: ASSLGPRGSNSPLH

j_call: TRBJ1-4
v_call: TRBV6-6
d_call: -
cdr3_aa: ASSPTPGSEKLF

j_call: TRBJ2-7
v_call: TRBV6-5
d_call: TRBD2
cdr3_aa: ASRAASGNYEQY

j_call: TRBJ2-5
v_call: TRBV5-1
d_call: TRBD1
cdr3_aa: ASSPQGVQETQY

j_call: TRBJ1-4
v_call: TRBV5-5
d_call: TRBD1
cdr3_aa: ASSLTGTGGEKLF

j_call: TRBJ1-4
v_call: TRBV1
d_call: -
cdr3_aa: TSSQDGDRHTTNEKLF

j_call: TRBJ1-2
v_call: TRBV5-1
d_call: -
cdr3_aa: ASSLRGGEGRT

j_call: TRBJ2-7
v_call: TRBV10-3
d_call: -
cdr3_aa: AISEGARGYEQY

j_call: TRBJ2-2
v_call: TRBV27
d_call: TRBD2
cdr3_aa: ASSLLSGSGLVTGELF

j_call: TRBJ2-7
v_call: TRBV2
d_call: TRBD1
cdr3_aa: ASNDAWTGDYEQY

j_call: TRBJ1-2
v_call: TRBV6-5
d_call: -
cdr3_aa: ASSYSRLGEGGYT